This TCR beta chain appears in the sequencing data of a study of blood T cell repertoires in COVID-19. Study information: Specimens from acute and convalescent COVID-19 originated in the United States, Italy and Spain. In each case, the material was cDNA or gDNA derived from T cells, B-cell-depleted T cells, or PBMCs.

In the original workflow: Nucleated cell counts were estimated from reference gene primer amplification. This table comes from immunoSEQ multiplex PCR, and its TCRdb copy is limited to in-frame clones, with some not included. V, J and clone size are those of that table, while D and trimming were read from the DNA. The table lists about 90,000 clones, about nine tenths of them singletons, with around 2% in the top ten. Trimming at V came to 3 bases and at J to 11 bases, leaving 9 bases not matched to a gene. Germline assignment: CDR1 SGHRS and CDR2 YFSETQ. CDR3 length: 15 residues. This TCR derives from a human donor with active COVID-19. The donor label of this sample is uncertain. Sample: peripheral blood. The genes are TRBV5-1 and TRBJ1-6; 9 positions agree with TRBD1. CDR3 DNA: TGCGCCAGCAGCTGGGCCATGGACAGGGGCACACCCCTCCACTTT. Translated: CASSWAMDRGTPLHF.